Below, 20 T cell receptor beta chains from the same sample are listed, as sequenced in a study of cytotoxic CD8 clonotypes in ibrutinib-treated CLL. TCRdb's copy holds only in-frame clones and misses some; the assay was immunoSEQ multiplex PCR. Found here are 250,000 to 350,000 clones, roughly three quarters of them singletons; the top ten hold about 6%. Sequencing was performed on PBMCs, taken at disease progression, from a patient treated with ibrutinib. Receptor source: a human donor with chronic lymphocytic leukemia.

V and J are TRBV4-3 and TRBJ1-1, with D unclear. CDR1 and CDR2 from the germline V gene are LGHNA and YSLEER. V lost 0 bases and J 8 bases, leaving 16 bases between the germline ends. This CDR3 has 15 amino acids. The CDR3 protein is CASSQEGFSPREAFF. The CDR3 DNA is TGCGCCAGCAGCCAAGAGGGTTTCTCACCCCGAGAAGCTTTCTTT.

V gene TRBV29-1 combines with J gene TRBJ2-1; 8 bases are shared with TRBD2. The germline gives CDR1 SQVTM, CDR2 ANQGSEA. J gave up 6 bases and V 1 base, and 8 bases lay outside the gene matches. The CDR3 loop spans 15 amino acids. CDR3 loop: CSVEATGGGGNEQFF. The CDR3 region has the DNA TGCAGCGTTGAAGCTACCGGGGGGGGAGGCAATGAGCAGTTCTTC.

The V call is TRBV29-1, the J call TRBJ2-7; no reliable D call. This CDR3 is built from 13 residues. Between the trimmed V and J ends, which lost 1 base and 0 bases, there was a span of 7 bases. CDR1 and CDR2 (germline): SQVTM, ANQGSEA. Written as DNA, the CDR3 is TGCAGCGTTGAAGGTCACAGCTCCTACGAGCAGTACTTC. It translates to CSVEGHSSYEQYF.

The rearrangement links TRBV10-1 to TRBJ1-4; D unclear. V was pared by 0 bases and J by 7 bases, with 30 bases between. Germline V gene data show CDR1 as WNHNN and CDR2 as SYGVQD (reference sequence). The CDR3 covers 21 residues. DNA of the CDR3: TGCGCCAGCAGTGAGTCCCCCCCGCGAGGACCCCTCGGCTCGATTCGTGAAAAACTGTTTTTT. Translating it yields CASSESPPRGPLGSIREKLFF.

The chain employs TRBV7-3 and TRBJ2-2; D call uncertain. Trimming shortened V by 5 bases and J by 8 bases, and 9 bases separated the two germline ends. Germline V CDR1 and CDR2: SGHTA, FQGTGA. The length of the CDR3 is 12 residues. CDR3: CASSTTLGELFF. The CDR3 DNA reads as TGTGCCAGCAGCACCACGTTAGGGGAGCTGTTTTTT. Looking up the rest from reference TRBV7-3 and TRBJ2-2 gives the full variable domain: GAGVSQTPSNKVTEKGKYVELRCDPISGHTALYWYRQSLGQGPEFLIYFQGTGAADDSGLPNDRFFAVRPEGSVSTLKIQRTERGDSAVYLCASSTTLGELFFGEGSRLTVL.

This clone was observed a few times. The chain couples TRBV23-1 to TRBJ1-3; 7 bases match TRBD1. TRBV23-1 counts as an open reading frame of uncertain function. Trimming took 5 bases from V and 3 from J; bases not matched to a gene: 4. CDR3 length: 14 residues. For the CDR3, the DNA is TGCGCCAGCAGTACCGGGACAGTTGGAAACACCATATATTTT. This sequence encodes CASSTGTVGNTIYF.

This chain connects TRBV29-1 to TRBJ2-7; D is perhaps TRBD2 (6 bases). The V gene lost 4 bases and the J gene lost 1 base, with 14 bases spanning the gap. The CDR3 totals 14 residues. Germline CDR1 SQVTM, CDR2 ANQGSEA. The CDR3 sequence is CSVGLRRGSYEQYF. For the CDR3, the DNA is TGCAGCGTTGGTCTCCGACGGGGGTCCTACGAGCAGTACTTC.

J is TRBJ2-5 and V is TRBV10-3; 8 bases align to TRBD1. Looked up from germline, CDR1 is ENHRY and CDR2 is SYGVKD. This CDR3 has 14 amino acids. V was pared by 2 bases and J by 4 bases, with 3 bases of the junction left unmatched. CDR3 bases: TGTGCCATCAGTGAGCAGGGGGCGATAGAGACCCAGTACTTC. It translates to CAISEQGAIETQYF.

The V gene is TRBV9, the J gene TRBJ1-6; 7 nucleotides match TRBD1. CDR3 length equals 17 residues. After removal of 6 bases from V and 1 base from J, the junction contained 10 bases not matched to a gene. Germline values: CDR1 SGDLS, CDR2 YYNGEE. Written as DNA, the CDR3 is TGTGCCAGCACCCCGGGCACAGGGGATTCCTATAATTCACCCCTCCACTTT. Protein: CASTPGTGDSYNSPLHF.

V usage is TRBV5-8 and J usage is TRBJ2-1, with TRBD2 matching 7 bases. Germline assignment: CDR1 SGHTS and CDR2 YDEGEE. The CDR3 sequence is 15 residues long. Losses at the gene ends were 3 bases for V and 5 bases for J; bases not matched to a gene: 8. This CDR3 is CASSWEGSLDNEQFF. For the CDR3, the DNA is TGTGCCAGCAGCTGGGAGGGCAGTCTTGACAATGAGCAGTTCTTC.

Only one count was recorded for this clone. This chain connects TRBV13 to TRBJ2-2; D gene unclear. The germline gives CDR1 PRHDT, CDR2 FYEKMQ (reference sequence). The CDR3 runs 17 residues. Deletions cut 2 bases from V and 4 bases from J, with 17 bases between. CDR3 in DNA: TGTGCCAGCAGCTTACGCTCTCCCTTTAGGCGCACCGGGGAGCTGTTTTTT. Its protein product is CASSLRSPFRRTGELFF.

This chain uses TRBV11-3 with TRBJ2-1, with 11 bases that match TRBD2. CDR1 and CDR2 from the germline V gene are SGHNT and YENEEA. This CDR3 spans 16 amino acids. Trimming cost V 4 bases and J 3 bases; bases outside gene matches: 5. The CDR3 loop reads CASSWGLAAHYNEQFF. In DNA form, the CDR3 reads TGTGCCAGCAGCTGGGGACTAGCGGCCCACTACAATGAGCAGTTCTTC.

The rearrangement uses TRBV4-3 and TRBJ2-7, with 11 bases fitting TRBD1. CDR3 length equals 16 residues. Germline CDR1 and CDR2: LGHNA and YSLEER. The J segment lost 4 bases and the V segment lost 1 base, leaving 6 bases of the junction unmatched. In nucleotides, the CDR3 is TGCGCCAGCAGCCAAGGAGAGGGACAGGGGGGGTACGAGCAGTACTTC. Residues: CASSQGEGQGGYEQYF.

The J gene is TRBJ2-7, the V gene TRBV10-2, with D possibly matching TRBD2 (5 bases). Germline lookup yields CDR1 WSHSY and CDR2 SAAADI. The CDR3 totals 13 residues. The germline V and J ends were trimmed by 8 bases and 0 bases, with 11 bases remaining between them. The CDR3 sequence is CASDRGSSYEQYF. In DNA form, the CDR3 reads TGCGCCAGCGATCGGGGTAGCTCCTACGAGCAGTACTTC.

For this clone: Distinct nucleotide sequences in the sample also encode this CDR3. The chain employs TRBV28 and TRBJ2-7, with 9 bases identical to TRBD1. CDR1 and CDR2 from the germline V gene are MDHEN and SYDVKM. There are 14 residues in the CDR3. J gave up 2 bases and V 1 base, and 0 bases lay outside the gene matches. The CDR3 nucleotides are TGTGCCAGCAGTTTATACAGGGGGCCCTACGAGCAGTACTTC. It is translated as CASSLYRGPYEQYF.

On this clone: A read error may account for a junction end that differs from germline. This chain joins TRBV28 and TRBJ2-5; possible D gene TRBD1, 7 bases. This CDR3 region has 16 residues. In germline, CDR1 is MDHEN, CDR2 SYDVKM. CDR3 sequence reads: CATSPLGQNGGETQYF. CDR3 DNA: TGTGCCACCAGTCCCCTGGGACAGAACGGGGGAGAGACCCAGTACTTC.

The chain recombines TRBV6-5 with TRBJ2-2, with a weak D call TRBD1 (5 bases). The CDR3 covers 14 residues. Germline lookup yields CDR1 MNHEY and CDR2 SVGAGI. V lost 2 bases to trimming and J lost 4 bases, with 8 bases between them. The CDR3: CASSYGAATGELFF. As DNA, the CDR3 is TGTGCCAGCAGTTACGGGGCAGCCACCGGGGAGCTGTTTTTT.

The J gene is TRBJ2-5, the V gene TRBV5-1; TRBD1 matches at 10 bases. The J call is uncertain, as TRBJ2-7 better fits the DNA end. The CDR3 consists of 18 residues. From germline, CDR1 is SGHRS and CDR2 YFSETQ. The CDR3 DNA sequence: TGCGCCAGCAGCTTGTCCCCAAGACCGGGACAGGGGCACTACGAGCAGTACTTC. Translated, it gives CASSLSPRPGQGHYEQYF.

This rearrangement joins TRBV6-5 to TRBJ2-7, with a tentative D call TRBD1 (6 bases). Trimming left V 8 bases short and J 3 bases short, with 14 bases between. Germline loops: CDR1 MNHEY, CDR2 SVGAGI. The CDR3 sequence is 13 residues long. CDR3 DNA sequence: TGTGCCAGCTCATATACAGGGAACTACGAGCAGTACTTC. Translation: CASSYTGNYEQYF.

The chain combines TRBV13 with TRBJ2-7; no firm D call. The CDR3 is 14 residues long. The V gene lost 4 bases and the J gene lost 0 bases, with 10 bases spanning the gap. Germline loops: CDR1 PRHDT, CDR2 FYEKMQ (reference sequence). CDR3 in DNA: TGTGCCAGCAGCTCCGCGGACGACTCCTACGAGCAGTACTTC. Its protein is CASSSADDSYEQYF. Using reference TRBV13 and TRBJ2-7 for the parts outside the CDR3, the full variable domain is AAGVIQSPRHLIKEKRETATLKCYPIPRHDTVYWYQQGPGQDPQFLISFYEKMQSDKGSIPDRFSAQQFSDYHSELNMSSLELGDSALYFCASSSADDSYEQYFGPGTRLTVT.